Presented here are 16 T cell receptor beta chains from one specimen sequenced in a study of identical twins. TCRdb reprocessed the 5' RACE reads with MiXCR, giving one entry per CDR3 protein. In the table there are some 710,000 distinct CDR3 sequences, around 5.7% of which are singletons. Sequencing was carried out using naive T cells sorted from blood. The receptors originated from a man younger than 35 in good health.

This clonotype was seen ten or more times. V and J are TRBV29-1 and TRBJ2-5; 10 positions agree with TRBD2. The CDR3 covers 14 residues. Trimming removed 3 bases from V and 4 bases from J; junction bases left unmatched: 5. Germline V gene lookup returns CDR1 SQVTM and CDR2 ANQGSEA. CDR3 amino acids: CSVDWASGGETQYF. As DNA, the CDR3 is TGCAGCGTTGATTGGGCTAGCGGGGGAGAGACCCAGTACTTC.

This clonotype was detected many times. This sequence joins TRBV5-1 and TRBJ2-1; 10 bases are shared with TRBD2. Germline CDR1 is SGHRS and CDR2 is YFSETQ. J lost 8 bases, V lost 3 bases, and 11 bases had no gene match. The CDR3 length is 16 residues. The CDR3 spells CASSWRTSGGGDEQFF. The CDR3 coding sequence is TGCGCCAGCAGCTGGCGGACTAGCGGAGGGGGTGATGAGCAGTTCTTC.

The sample holds many counts of this clonotype. The gene calls are TRBV12-3 or TRBV12-4 and TRBJ2-3; 14 nucleotides line up with TRBD2. The V segment lost 7 bases and the J segment 7 bases; nucleotides outside the gene matches: 13. The length of the CDR3 is 17 residues. The CDR3: CASTTSSGLAGDYTQYF. The CDR3, as DNA: TGTGCCAGCACTACCTCCTCGGGACTAGCGGGAGATTATACGCAGTATTTT.

This clonotype was seen ten or more times. V is TRBV3-1 and J is TRBJ2-3; possibly TRBD2 for D (5 bases). Trimming pared 1 base from V and 3 bases from J, leaving 17 bases between. The length of the CDR3 is 17 residues. Germline CDR1 is LGHDT and CDR2 is YNNKEL (reference sequence). The CDR3 DNA reads TGTGCCAGCAGCCAAGCCTCCGGCGGGCTAAGGACAGATACGCAGTATTTT. The encoded protein is CASSQASGGLRTDTQYF.

In this sample, this clonotype turned up many times. The genes are TRBV5-1 and TRBJ2-4; no clear D. Trimming shortened V by 4 bases and J by 1 base, and 9 bases separated the two germline ends. Germline V gene data show CDR1 as SGHRS and CDR2 as YFSETQ. CDR3 length: 14 residues. The CDR3 region is CASSPEVAKNIQYF. The DNA of the CDR3 is TGCGCCAGCAGCCCAGAAGTCGCCAAAAACATTCAGTACTTC.

The chain uses TRBV27 and TRBJ2-1, with TRBD1 matching 9 bases. J gave up 5 bases and V 4 bases, and 6 bases lay outside the gene matches. This CDR3 spans 15 amino acids. The germline V gene has CDR1 MNHEY and CDR2 SMNVEV (reference sequence). CDR3 nucleotides: TGTGCCAGCAGTTCTCTTGACAGGGGGGACAATGAGCAGTTCTTC. This translates into CASSSLDRGDNEQFF.

This clonotype was counted a few times. V usage is TRBV5-1 and J usage is TRBJ2-1; D is perhaps TRBD2 (5 bases). V was shortened by 6 bases and J by 5 bases, with 18 bases between the two germline ends. Germline values: CDR1 SGHRS, CDR2 YFSETQ. The CDR3 has 15 amino acids. CDR3 nucleotide sequence: TGCGCCAGCACCGAAGGGTTACTAGGGAACAATGAGCAGTTCTTC. Translation gives CASTEGLLGNNEQFF. Full variable domain (outside the CDR3, taken from reference TRBV5-1 and TRBJ2-1): KAGVTQTPRYLIKTRGQQVTLSCSPISGHRSVSWYQQTPGQGLQFLFEYFSETQRNKGNFPGRFSGRQFSNSRSEMNVSTLELGDSALYLCASTEGLLGNNEQFFGPGTRLTVL.

This clonotype came up many times. This sequence joins TRBV20-1 and TRBJ1-2, with 10 bases fitting TRBD1. Germline-derived CDR1 and CDR2 are DFQATT and SNEGSKA (reference sequence). Germline trimming cut 4 bases from V and 4 bases from J; bases unmatched to any gene: 6. This CDR3 is built from 14 residues. The CDR3 here is CSAKERTGGYGYTF. Here the CDR3 DNA reads TGCAGTGCTAAAGAACGGACAGGGGGCTATGGCTACACCTTC.

This clonotype was seen once. No conserved phenylalanine or tryptophan ends this CDR3, so it is likely a read error. J is TRBJ2-1 and V is TRBV20-1; TRBD2 matches 9 bases. The CDR3 runs to 15 residues. The V segment lost 0 bases and the J segment 10 bases; nucleotides outside the gene matches: 10. CDR1 is DFQATT and CDR2 is SNEGSKA in the germline V gene (reference sequence). Here the CDR3 reads CSARDGTSSPYEQFS. DNA for the CDR3: TGCAGTGCTAGAGACGGGACTAGCTCCCCCTACGAGCAGTTCTCC.

V usage is TRBV20-1 and J usage is TRBJ2-1; 13 nucleotides line up with TRBD2. V dropped 8 bases and J dropped 8; count of bases not matched to a gene: 9. The CDR3 length is 14 residues. Germline loops: CDR1 DFQATT, CDR2 SNEGSKA (reference sequence). CDR3 in DNA: TGCAGTCCTAAACTAGCGGGAGGGGCCGATGAGCAGTTCTTC. Amino acid sequence: CSPKLAGGADEQFF.

This clonotype has more than one count but fewer than ten. The genes are TRBV12-3 or TRBV12-4 and TRBJ2-7; no clear D. The V gene lost 6 bases and the J gene lost 5 bases, with 14 bases spanning the gap. This CDR3 has 13 residues. CDR3 region: CASSRPGGNEQYF. The CDR3 DNA reads as TGTGCCAGCAGCCGTCCGGGTGGGAACGAGCAGTACTTC.

This clonotype was seen a handful of times. V is TRBV7-3 and J is TRBJ1-6; D gene ambiguous. The V end was cut by 2 bases, the J end by 4 bases, with 9 bases between. The germline gives CDR1 SGHTA, CDR2 FQGTGA. The length of the CDR3 is 15 residues. This chain's CDR3 is CASSLSGRYNSPLHF. CDR3 coding DNA: TGTGCCAGCAGCTTATCTGGACGGTATAATTCACCCCTCCACTTT.

The table lists this clonotype with many counts. J is TRBJ2-7 and V is TRBV12-3 or TRBV12-4; a weak D match, TRBD1 (5 bases). Trimming pared 7 bases from V and 3 bases from J, leaving 7 bases between. The CDR3 is 11 amino acids. The CDR3 here is CASNQGYEQYF. In DNA, the CDR3 is TGTGCCAGCAACCAGGGCTACGAGCAGTACTTC.

CDR3 protein: CASRQYRGETQYF. DNA of the CDR3: TGTGCCAGCAGACAATACAGGGGTGAGACCCAGTACTTC. The V call is TRBV6-1, the J call TRBJ2-5; 7 bases are a match to TRBD1. The trim removed 6 bases at V and 5 bases at J, leaving 6 bases unmatched. CDR1 MNHNS and CDR2 SASEGT come from the germline V gene. The CDR3 runs to 13 residues.

This clonotype has more than one count but fewer than ten. This chain joins TRBV7-9 and TRBJ2-1; possible D gene TRBD2, 6 bases. The germline CDR1 and CDR2 sequences are SEHNR and FQNEAQ (reference sequence). This CDR3 is 17 amino acids long. Trimming took 0 bases from V and 0 from J, leaving 12 bases between them. Here the CDR3 reads CASSLAGRGDSYNEQFF. CDR3 sequence (DNA): TGTGCCAGCAGCTTAGCCGGACGCGGGGACTCCTACAATGAGCAGTTCTTC. The full variable domain, with the rest looked up from reference TRBV7-9 and TRBJ2-1, is DTGVSQNPRHKITKRGQNVTFRCDPISEHNRLYWYRQTLGQGPEFLTYFQNEAQLEKSRLLSDRFSAERPKGSFSTLEIQRTEQGDSAMYLCASSLAGRGDSYNEQFFGPGTRLTVL.

This clonotype was recorded many times. The chain uses TRBV12-3 or TRBV12-4 and TRBJ2-1; TRBD2 matches 9 bases. CDR3 length equals 14 residues. J was trimmed by 7 bases and V by 2 bases; bases with no gene match: 3. CDR3 amino acids: CASSLTLAGNEQFF. CDR3 nucleotides: TGTGCCAGCAGTTTAACCCTAGCGGGGAATGAGCAGTTCTTC.